The clone carrying this TCR beta chain was counted only a few times. Its antigen is unknown. CDR1 is SQVTM and CDR2 is ANQGSEA in the germline V gene. The length of the CDR3 is 13 residues. The V and J ends lost 5 bases and 0 bases respectively, with 10 bases between them. Libraries were prepared by immunoSEQ multiplex PCR; TCRdb keeps only in-frame clonotypes and omits some of them. The table records roughly 25,000 clones, roughly 64% of them present only once. This entry belongs to a study of T cells in narcolepsy. Study-level findings and limits: In some patient and control memory CD4+ samples, autoreactive clones were absent. Autoreactive HCRT-specific and TRIB2-specific clonotypes were marked in same-patient CSF-versus-blood CD4+ comparisons.

Sequenced material: memory (CD45RA-) CD4+ T cells from blood. The TCR sequence derives from a human donor in good health. V is TRBV29-1 and J is TRBJ1-1; D ambiguous. The CDR3 DNA reads TGCAGCGTTTTTGAGGGCATGAACACTGAAGCTTTCTTT. This gives the protein CSVFEGMNTEAFF.